This T cell receptor (beta chain) was retrieved from a study of human T cells and chemical hapten exposure. Across the whole study: Patch tests delivered 0.01% DPC to the upper back and were evaluated at 6 days.

TCRdb used MiXCR to reprocess the RACE reads, holding one entry per CDR3 protein. The repertoire holds 35,000 or so distinct CDR3 sequences, just under 6.5% seen once, with 8% to 9.5% in the top ten. Time point given: patch test 1, 2 weeks after DPC sensitization. The treatment was: therapeutic diphenylcyclopropenone sensitization with weekly scalp DPC. RNA extraction used unfractionated whole blood as the source of total RNA. Study conclusions and caveats: After DPC sensitization, TCRs above 1 in 1000 frequency showed no change.

In this sample, this clonotype turned up a few times. The antigen is unknown. The receptor comes from a woman aged 25 to 39 with alopecia areata. Some clones in this sample may be carry-over from other donors' samples. This material consisted of whole blood, taken in connection with sensitization to the hapten diphenylcyclopropenone (DPC).

The CDR3 DNA follows: TGTGCCAGCAGCGATCCGATCGCCCGGACAGGGGGCTACGAGCAGTACTTC. Translation: CASSDPIARTGGYEQYF. This sequence joins TRBV2 and TRBJ2-7; 10 bases are shared with TRBD1. The CDR3 is made up of 17 amino acids. The V segment lost 6 bases and the J segment 3 bases; nucleotides outside the gene matches: 14. In germline, CDR1 is SNHLY, CDR2 FYNNEI.